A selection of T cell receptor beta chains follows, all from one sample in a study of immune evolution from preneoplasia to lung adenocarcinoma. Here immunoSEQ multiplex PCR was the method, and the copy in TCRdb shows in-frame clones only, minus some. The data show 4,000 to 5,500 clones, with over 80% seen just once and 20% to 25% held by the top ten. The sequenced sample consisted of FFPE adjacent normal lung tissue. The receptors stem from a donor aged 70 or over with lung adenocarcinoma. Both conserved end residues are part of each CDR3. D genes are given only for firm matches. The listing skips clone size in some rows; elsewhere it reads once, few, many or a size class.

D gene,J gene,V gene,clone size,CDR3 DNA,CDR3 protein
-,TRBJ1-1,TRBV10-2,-,TGCGCCAGCATAGGGGACGAATTGAGGACTGAAGCTTTCTTT,CASIGDELRTEAFF
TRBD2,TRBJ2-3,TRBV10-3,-,TGTGCCATCAGTGGACTAGCGGGAGTCAAAGATACGCAGTATTTT,CAISGLAGVKDTQYF
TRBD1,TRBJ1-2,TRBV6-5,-,TGTGCCAGCAGTTACCGCAGGGGGCAAGGCTACACCTTC,CASSYRRGQGYTF
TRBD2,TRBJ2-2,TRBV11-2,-,TGTGCCAGCAGCGGGGGACTAGCGGGATCGAACACCGGGGAGCTGTTTTTT,CASSGGLAGSNTGELFF
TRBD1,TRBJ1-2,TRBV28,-,TGTGCCAGCAGTCAATGGACAGGGTATGGCTACACCTTC,CASSQWTGYGYTF
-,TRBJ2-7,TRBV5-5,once,TGTGCCAGCAGGTACCGGGACACCAGATCCTACGAGCAGTACTTC,CASRYRDTRSYEQYF
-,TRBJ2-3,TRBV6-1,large,TGTGCCAGCGGGTTTTCAGGGAGGGATACGCAGTATTTT,CASGFSGRDTQYF
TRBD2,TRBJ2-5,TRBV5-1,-,TGCGCCAGCAGCCGAGAAAGACTAGCGGGAAAAGAAGAGACCCAGTACTTC,CASSRERLAGKEETQYF
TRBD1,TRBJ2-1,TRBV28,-,TGTGCCAGCAGGGAGTCGACAGGGGGTCTCAATGAGCAGTTCTTC,CASRESTGGLNEQFF
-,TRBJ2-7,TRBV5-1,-,TGCGCCAGCAGCTTGGTGGCAGGCTACGAGCAGTACTTC,CASSLVAGYEQYF
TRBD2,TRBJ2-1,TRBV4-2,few,TGTGCCAGCAGCCAGGGACTAGCGGGAGGGTACAATGAGCAGTTCTTC,CASSQGLAGGYNEQFF
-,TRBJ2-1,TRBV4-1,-,TGCGCCAGCAGCCAAGGGGTGGAGCAACCTAGGAATGAGCAGTTCTTC,CASSQGVEQPRNEQFF
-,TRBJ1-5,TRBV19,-,TGTGCCAGTAGTATCGAGACAGGCCTCGCTCAGCCCCAGCATTTT,CASSIETGLAQPQHF
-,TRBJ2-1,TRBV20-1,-,TGCAGTGCCTTACTGAGGGATGAGCAGTTCTTC,CSALLRDEQFF
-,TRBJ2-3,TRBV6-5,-,TGTGCCAGCGGCCAGGGAACAGATACGCAGTATTTT,CASGQGTDTQYF
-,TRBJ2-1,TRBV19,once,TGTGCCAGTAGCGGGAGCTCCTACAATGAGCAGTTCTTC,CASSGSSYNEQFF
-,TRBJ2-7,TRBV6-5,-,TGTGCCAGCAGTCGACAGCTATCCTACGAGCAGTACTTC,CASSRQLSYEQYF
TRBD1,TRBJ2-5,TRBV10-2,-,TGCGCCAGCAGTGAGTTCGGGGACAGGTGGAAAGGGACCCAGTACTTC,CASSEFGDRWKGTQYF
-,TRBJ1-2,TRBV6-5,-,TGTGCCAGCAGTCCGGACGGATATGGCTACACCTTC,CASSPDGYGYTF
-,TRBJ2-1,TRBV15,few,TGTGCCACCAGCAGTTGGGATCACGATGAGCAGTTCTTC,CATSSWDHDEQFF
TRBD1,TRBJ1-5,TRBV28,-,TGTGCCAGCACCAGGACAGGGGGGAGCAATCAGCCCCAGCATTTT,CASTRTGGSNQPQHF
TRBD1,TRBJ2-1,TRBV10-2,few,TGCGCCAGCAGTTACAGGGGGCTGAACAATGAGCAGTTCTTC,CASSYRGLNNEQFF